This T cell receptor beta chain was sequenced for a study of cytomegalovirus exposure and HLA in healthy donors. Overall study findings and caveats: The authors listed 164 TCR beta chains as cytomegalovirus-associated. Most sequenced TCRs were rare (though some public TCRs occurred in many donors).

Both 60 Vbeta primers and 13 Jbeta primers went into the PCR. Profiling relied on immunoSEQ multiplex PCR, and the TCRdb table lists in-frame clones only, not all of them. The table includes around 190,000 clones, less than 85% detected once. Trimming shortened V by 0 bases and J by 10 bases, and 22 bases separated the two germline ends. The CDR3 extends over 16 amino acids. Germline loops: CDR1 SGHRS, CDR2 YFSETQ. In the case of this clone: As yet, its antigen is unknown.

Material for sequencing was PBMCs. The rearrangement links TRBV5-1 to TRBJ1-1; D is ambiguous. This clonotype was sampled from a man between 25 and 39 years old in good health and CMV-seropositive. As DNA, the CDR3 is TGCGCCAGCAGCTTGGACGGGTTGGAACGGCCCCGGGGAGCTTTCTTT. It yields the protein CASSLDGLERPRGAFF.